These T cell receptor beta chains were read from a single sample in a study of T cell responses to AZD1222 COVID-19 vaccine. Using immunoSEQ multiplex PCR, the repertoire was profiled, and TCRdb retains in-frame clones only, with some absent. Of roughly 120,000 clones in the sample, 75% to 95% were seen once. The specimen was peripheral blood, collected on day 0 of AZD1222 vaccination. These receptor sequences come from an adult in good health. CDR3s include the opening cysteine and the closing phenylalanine or tryptophan. Each record gives: V gene, J gene, D gene, clone size, CDR3 length, CDR3 DNA, CDR3 protein. D genes are given only for firm matches. Clone size is shown for a subset of rows, as once, few, many or a class of expanded clone.

TRBV5-1	TRBJ1-4	-	-	13	TGCGCCAGCAGCTGGGGGCGTAATGAAAAACTGTTTTTT	CASSWGRNEKLFF
TRBV5-1	TRBJ2-3	-	-	13	TGCGCCAGCAGCTCGGGAGTAACAGATACGCAGTATTTT	CASSSGVTDTQYF
TRBV12-2	TRBJ2-7	-	-	16	TGTGCAAGTCGCTTAGCGCCCTACGGGAGCTCCTACGAGCAGTACTTC	CASRLAPYGSSYEQYF
TRBV19	TRBJ1-1	-	-	13	TGTGCCAGTAGTATCCATGAGGGACATGAAGCTTTCTTT	CASSIHEGHEAFF
TRBV5-5	TRBJ1-4	-	-	14	TGTGCCAGCAGCTTGGTGGGAGAGGGTGAAAAACTGTTTTTT	CASSLVGEGEKLFF
TRBV3-1/TRBV3-2	TRBJ2-1	TRBD1	-	18	TGTGCCAGCAGCCATCAGATCAGGCGGGACAGGCCCCGCAATGAGCAGTTCTTC	CASSHQIRRDRPRNEQFF
TRBV5-1	TRBJ1-4	-	-	15	TGCGCCAGCGGCACCCAGGGTCGGCCCGATGAAAAACTGTTTTTT	CASGTQGRPDEKLFF
TRBV2	TRBJ2-7	TRBD1	-	14	TGTGCCAGCAGTGAGCACAGGGGTGGCTACGAGCAGTACTTC	CASSEHRGGYEQYF
TRBV18	TRBJ1-4	-	once	13	TGTGCCAGCTTCCGATCAACTAATGAAAAACTGTTTTTT	CASFRSTNEKLFF
TRBV18	TRBJ2-1	-	-	13	TGTGCCAGCTCACCACTACGGGGAAATGAGCAGTTCTTC	CASSPLRGNEQFF
TRBV7-9	TRBJ1-1	TRBD1	-	15	TGTGCCAGCAGTCCGGACAGGACAGGGGGTACTGAAGCTTTCTTT	CASSPDRTGGTEAFF
TRBV7-9	TRBJ1-2	-	-	13	TGTGCCAGCAGCTCCCGGGACCGGGATGGCTACACCTTC	CASSSRDRDGYTF
TRBV5-4	TRBJ1-2	TRBD1	-	14	TGTGCCAGCAGCCCCCAGGACAGGGACTATGGCTACACCTTC	CASSPQDRDYGYTF
TRBV27	TRBJ1-4	-	-	17	TGTGCCAGCACCGACCACTGGGCAGCCGCAACTAATGAAAAACTGTTTTTT	CASTDHWAAATNEKLFF
TRBV6-1	TRBJ1-2	-	-	17	TGTGCCAGCAGTGATTCAATATTGGGTACCGTCAGGGATGGCTACACCTTC	CASSDSILGTVRDGYTF
TRBV14	TRBJ1-1	-	-	12	TGTGCCAGCAGCCCCTATACAGGGTTGGCTTTCTTT	CASSPYTGLAFF
TRBV5-5	TRBJ2-1	-	-	15	TGTGCCAGCAGCTTATGGGAGACCCTCAACAATGAGCAGTTCTTC	CASSLWETLNNEQFF
TRBV7-9	TRBJ2-2	-	-	16	TGTGCCAGCAGCTTGCGGACAGGGAGGGTCACCGGGGAGCTGTTTTTT	CASSLRTGRVTGELFF
TRBV5-1	TRBJ2-7	TRBD2	-	17	TGCGCCAGCAGCTTGGTAGGTAGCGGGTCTAACTCCTACGAGCAGTACTTC	CASSLVGSGSNSYEQYF
TRBV10-3	TRBJ1-1	-	-	14	TGTGCCATCAGTGAGTCTGCGGGGGCTTTTGAAGCTTTCTTT	CAISESAGAFEAFF
TRBV7-9	TRBJ2-1	TRBD1	-	15	TGTGCCAGCAGCTTAGTCACAGGGGCTCGCAATGAGCAGTTCTTC	CASSLVTGARNEQFF
TRBV30	TRBJ1-4	TRBD1	-	13	TGTGCCTGGAGGGACAGGGTCGTCGAAAAACTGTTTTTT	CAWRDRVVEKLFF
TRBV7-9	TRBJ1-2	-	-	10	TGTGCCAGCACAAATTATGGCTACACCTTC	CASTNYGYTF
TRBV3-1/TRBV3-2	TRBJ2-1	-	-	15	TGTGCCAGCAGCCCTTACGTCTGGCTAGCTGGTGAGCAGTTCTTC	CASSPYVWLAGEQFF
TRBV18	TRBJ2-7	-	few	14	TGTGCCAGCTCCCTTGCAGGCGGGACCTACGAGCAGTACTTC	CASSLAGGTYEQYF
TRBV4-1	TRBJ2-1	TRBD2	-	14	TGCGCCAGCAGCCAAGATGGGGGCGGGAGGCTCAAGTTCTTC	CASSQDGGGRLKFF
TRBV18	TRBJ1-5	-	-	13	TGTGCCAGCTCACCACAGGGAAATCAGCCCCAGCATTTT	CASSPQGNQPQHF
TRBV4-2	TRBJ2-2	TRBD2	-	16	TGTGCCAGCAGTTCCGGGCAGCGGGAAAGGACCGGGGAGCTGTTTTTT	CASSSGQRERTGELFF
TRBV6-5	TRBJ1-1	-	-	10	TGTGCCAGCATTGGATGGGGGGCTTTCTTT	CASIGWGAFF
TRBV5-1	TRBJ1-2	-	-	15	TGCGCCAGCAGCCCGGGCCCGCACAGCGACTATGGCTACACCTTC	CASSPGPHSDYGYTF
TRBV2	TRBJ1-2	TRBD1	-	13	TGTGCCAGCAGTCCGGGACAGGATTATGGCTACACCTTC	CASSPGQDYGYTF
TRBV7-9	TRBJ1-1	TRBD1	-	15	TGTGCCAGCAGCTTAGTGACAGGGGGCAACACTGAAGCTTTCTTT	CASSLVTGGNTEAFF
TRBV5-1	TRBJ1-1	-	-	13	TGCGCCAGCAGTCCTGGACAGAACACTGAAGCTTTCTTT	CASSPGQNTEAFF
TRBV27	TRBJ2-7	-	-	15	TGTGCCAGCAGTTGGGGATTGGGGGCGTCCTACGAGCAGTACTTC	CASSWGLGASYEQYF
TRBV4-1	TRBJ2-7	TRBD1	-	15	TGCGCCAGCAGCCAAGGCCGACAGGGGGAAAACGAGCAGTACTTC	CASSQGRQGENEQYF